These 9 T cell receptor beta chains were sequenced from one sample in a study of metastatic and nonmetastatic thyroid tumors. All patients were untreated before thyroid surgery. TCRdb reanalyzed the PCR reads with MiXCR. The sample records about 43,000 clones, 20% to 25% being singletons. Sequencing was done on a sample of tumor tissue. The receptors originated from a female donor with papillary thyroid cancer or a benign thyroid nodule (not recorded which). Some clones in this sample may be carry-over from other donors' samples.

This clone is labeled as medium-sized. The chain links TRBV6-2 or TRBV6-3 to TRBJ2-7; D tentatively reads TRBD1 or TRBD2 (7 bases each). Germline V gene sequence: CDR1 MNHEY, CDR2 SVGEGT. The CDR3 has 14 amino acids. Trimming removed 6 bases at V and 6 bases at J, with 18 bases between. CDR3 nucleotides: TGTGCCAGCAGCCTTACAGGGGAGGGTCGCGAGCAGTACTTC. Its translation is CASSLTGEGREQYF.

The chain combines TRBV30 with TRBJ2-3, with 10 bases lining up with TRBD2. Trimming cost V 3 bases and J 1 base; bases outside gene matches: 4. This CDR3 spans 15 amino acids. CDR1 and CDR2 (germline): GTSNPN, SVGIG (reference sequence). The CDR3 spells CAWRNLAGGTDTQYF. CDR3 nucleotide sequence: TGTGCCTGGAGAAATCTAGCGGGGGGCACAGATACGCAGTATTTT. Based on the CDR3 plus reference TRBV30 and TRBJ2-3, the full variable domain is SQTIHQWPATLVQPVGSPLSLECTVEGTSNPNLYWYRQAAGRGLQLLFYSVGIGQISSEVPQNLSASRPQDRQFILSSKKLLLSDSGFYLCAWRNLAGGTDTQYFGPGTRLTVL.

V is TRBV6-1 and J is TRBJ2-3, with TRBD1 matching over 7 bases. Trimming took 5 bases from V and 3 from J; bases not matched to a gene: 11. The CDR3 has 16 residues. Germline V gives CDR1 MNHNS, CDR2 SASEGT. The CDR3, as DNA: TGTGCCAGCAGTCGTACAGGGGCGGGTCTAACAGATACGCAGTATTTT. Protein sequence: CASSRTGAGLTDTQYF.

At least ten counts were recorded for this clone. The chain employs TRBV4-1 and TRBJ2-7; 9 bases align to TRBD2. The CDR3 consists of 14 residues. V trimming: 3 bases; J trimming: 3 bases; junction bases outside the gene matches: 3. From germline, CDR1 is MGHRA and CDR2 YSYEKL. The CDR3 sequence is CASSQGAGGYEQYF. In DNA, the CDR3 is TGCGCCAGCAGCCAGGGAGCGGGAGGCTACGAGCAGTACTTC.

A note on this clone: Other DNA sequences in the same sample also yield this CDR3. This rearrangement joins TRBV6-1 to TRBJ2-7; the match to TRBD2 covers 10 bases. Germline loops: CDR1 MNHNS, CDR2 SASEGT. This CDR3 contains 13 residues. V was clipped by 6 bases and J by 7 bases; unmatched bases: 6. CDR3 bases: TGTGCCAGCAGAGCTAGCGGGAGTTATGAGCAGTACTTC. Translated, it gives CASRASGSYEQYF.

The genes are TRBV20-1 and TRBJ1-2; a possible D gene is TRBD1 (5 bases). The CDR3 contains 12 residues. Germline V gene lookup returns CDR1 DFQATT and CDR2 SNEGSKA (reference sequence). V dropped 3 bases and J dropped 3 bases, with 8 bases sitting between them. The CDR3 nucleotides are TGCAGTGCTAGTGGGGACCACTATGGCTACACCTTC. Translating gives CSASGDHYGYTF.

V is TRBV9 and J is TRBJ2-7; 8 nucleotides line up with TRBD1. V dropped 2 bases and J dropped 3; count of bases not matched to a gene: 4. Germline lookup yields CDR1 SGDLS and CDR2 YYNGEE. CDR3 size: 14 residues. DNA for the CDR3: TGTGCCAGCAGCGTCGGACAGGGAGGCTACGAGCAGTACTTC. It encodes CASSVGQGGYEQYF.

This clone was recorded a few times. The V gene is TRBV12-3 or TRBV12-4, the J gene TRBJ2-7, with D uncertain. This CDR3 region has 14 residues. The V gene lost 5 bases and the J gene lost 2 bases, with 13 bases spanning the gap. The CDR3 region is CASSPPTRAYEQYF. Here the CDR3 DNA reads TGTGCCAGCAGTCCGCCGACAAGGGCCTACGAGCAGTACTTC.

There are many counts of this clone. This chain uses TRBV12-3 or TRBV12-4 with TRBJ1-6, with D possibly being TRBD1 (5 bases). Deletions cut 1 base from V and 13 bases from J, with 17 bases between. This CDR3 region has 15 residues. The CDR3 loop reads CASSLGGTSLFPLHF. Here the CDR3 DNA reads TGTGCCAGCAGTTTAGGCGGGACCTCGCTTTTCCCCCTCCACTTT.